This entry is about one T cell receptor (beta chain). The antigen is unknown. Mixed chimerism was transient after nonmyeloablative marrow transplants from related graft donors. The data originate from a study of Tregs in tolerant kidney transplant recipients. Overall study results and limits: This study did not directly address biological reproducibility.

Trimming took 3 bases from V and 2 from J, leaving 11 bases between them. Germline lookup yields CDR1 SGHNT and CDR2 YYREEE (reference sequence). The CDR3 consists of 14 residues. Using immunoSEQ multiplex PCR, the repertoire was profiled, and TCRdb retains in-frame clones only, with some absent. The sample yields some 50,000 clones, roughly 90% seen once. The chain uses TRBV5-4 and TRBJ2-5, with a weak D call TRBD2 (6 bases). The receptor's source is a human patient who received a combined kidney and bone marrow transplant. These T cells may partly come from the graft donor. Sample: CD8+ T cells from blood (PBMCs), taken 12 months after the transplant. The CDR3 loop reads CASSSLTRQETQYF. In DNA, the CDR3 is TGTGCCAGCAGCTCACTGACTAGACAAGAGACCCAGTACTTC. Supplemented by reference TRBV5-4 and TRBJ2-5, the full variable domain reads ETGVTQSPTHLIKTRGQQVTLRCSSQSGHNTVSWYQQALGQGPQFIFQYYREEENGRGNFPPRFSGLQFPNYSSELNVNALELDDSALYLCASSSLTRQETQYFGPGTRLLVL.